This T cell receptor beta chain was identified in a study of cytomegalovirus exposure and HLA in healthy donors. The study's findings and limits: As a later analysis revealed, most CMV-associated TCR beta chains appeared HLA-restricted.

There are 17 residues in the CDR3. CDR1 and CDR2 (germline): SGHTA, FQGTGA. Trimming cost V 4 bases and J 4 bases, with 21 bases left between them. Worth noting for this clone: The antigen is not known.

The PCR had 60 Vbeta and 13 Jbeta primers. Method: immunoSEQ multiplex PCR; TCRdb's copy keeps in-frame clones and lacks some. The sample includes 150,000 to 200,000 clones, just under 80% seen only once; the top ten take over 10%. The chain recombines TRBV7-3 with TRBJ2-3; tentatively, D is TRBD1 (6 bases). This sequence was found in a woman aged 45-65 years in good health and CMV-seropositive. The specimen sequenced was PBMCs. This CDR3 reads CASSYLPGTPGADTQYF. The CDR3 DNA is TGTGCCAGCAGCTACCTTCCAGGGACACCTGGGGCAGATACGCAGTATTTT.